Sequencing of this T cell receptor (beta chain) was carried out in a study of identical twins. This CDR3 is built from 18 residues. CDR1 is SGHAT and CDR2 is FQDESV in the germline V gene (reference sequence). V lost 5 bases to trimming and J lost 8 bases; unmatched junction nucleotides: 18. MiXCR, run by TCRdb on the 5' RACE reads, gives a single entry per CDR3 protein. This sample has hundreds of thousands of distinct CDR3 sequences, with roughly 6.2% found just once. This clonotype was detected ten times or more. The chain is built from TRBV11-1 and TRBJ2-1; 10 positions match TRBD2. Sequenced material: naive T cells sorted from blood. This TCR came from a man in his late teens or twenties in good health. The CDR3 sequence: CASSLRPRAAGGPHEQFF. CDR3 nucleotides: TGTGCCAGCAGCCTCCGACCCAGAGCAGCGGGAGGGCCACATGAGCAGTTCTTC.